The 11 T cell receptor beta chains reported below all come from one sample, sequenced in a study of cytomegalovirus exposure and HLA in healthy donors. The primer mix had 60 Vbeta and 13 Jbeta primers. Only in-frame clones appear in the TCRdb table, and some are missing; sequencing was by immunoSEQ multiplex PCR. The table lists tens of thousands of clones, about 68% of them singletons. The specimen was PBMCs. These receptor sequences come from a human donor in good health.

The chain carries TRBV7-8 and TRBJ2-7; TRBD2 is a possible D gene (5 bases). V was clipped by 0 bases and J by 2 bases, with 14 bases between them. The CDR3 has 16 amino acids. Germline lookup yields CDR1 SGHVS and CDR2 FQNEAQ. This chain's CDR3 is CASSLAFGAAAYEQYF. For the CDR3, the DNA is TGTGCCAGCAGCTTAGCTTTTGGAGCGGCCGCCTACGAGCAGTACTTC.

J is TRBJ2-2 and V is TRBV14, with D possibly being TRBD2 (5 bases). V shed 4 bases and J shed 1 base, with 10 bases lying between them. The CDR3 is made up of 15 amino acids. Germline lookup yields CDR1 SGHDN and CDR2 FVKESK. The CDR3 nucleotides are TGTGCCAGCAGCCGTGCCGCGGGGAACACCGGGGAGCTGTTTTTT. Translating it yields CASSRAAGNTGELFF. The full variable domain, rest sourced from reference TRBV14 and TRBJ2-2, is EAGVTQFPSHSVIEKGQTVTLRCDPISGHDNLYWYRRVMGKEIKFLLHFVKESKQDESGMPNNRFLAERTGGTYSTLKVQPAELEDSGVYFCASSRAAGNTGELFFGEGSRLTVL.

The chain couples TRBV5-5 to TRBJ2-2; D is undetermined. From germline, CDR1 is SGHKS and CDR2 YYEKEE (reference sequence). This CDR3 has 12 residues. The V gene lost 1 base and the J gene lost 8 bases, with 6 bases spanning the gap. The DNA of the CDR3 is TGTGCCAGCAGCTTGTACCTAGGGGAGCTGTTTTTT. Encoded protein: CASSLYLGELFF.

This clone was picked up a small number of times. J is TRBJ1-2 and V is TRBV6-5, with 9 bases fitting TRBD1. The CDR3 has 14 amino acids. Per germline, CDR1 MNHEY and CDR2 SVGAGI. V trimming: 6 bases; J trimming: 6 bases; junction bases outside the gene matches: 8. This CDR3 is CASSRRDRANGYTF. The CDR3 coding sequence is TGTGCCAGCAGCCGCCGGGACAGGGCGAATGGCTACACCTTC.

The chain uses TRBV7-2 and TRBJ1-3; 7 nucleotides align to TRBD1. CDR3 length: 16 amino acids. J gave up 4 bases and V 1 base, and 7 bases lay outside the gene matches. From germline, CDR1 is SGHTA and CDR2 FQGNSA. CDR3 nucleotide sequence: TGTGCCAGCAGCTTAGAAGGGACAGTAACAGGAAACACCATATATTTT. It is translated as CASSLEGTVTGNTIYF.

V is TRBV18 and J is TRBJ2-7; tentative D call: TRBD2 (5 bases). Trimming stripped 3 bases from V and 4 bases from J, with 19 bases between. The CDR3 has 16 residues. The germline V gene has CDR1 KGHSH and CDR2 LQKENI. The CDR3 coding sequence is TGTGCCAGCTCACCGACGTTGAGGACGGGGAGATACGAGCAGTACTTC. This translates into CASSPTLRTGRYEQYF.

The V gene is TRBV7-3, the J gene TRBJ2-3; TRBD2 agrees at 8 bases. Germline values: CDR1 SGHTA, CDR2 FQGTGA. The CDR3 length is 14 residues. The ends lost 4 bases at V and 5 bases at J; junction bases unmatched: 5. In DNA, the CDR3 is TGTGCCAGCAGCTCAAGCGGGGGAATAGATACGCAGTATTTT. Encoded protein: CASSSSGGIDTQYF. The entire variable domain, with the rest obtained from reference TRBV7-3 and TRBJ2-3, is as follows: GAGVSQTPSNKVTEKGKYVELRCDPISGHTALYWYRQSLGQGPEFLIYFQGTGAADDSGLPNDRFFAVRPEGSVSTLKIQRTERGDSAVYLCASSSSGGIDTQYFGPGTRLTVL.

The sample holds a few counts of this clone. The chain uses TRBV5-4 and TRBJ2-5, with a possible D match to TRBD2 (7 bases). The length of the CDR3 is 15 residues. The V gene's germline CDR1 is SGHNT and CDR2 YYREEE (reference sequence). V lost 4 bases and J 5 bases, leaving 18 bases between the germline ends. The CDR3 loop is CASSRGGDLSETQYF. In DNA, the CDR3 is TGTGCCAGCAGCCGAGGGGGGGATTTATCGGAGACCCAGTACTTC.

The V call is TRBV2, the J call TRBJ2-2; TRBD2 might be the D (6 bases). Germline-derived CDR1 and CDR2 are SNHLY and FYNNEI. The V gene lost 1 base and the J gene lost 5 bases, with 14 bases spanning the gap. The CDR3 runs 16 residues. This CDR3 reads CASSEGIGGPTGELFF. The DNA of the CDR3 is TGTGCCAGCAGTGAAGGAATCGGGGGACCAACCGGGGAGCTGTTTTTT.

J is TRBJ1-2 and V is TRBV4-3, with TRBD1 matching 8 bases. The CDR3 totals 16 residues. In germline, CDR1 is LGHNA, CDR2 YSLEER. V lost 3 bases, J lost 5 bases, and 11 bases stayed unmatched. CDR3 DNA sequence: TGCGCCAGCAGCCACGCTGCAGGGGGCGAAACGTATGGCTACACCTTC. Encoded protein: CASSHAAGGETYGYTF.

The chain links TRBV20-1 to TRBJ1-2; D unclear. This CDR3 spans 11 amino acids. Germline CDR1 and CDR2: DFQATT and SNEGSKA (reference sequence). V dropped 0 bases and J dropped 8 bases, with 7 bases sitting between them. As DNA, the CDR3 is TGCAGTGCTAGAGACTTACAGGGCTACACCTTC. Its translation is CSARDLQGYTF.